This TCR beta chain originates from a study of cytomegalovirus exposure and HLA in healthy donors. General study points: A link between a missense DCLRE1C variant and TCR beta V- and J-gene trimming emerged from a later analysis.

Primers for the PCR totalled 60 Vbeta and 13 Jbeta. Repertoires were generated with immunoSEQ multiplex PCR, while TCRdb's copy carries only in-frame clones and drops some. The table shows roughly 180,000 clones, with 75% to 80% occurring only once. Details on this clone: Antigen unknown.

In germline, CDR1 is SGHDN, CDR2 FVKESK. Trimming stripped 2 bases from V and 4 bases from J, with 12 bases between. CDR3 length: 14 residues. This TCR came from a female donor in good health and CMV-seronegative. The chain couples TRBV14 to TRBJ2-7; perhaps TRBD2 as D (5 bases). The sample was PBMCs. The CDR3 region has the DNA TGTGCCAGCAGCCAACTGGTACGAGGGTACGAGCAGTACTTC. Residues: CASSQLVRGYEQYF.